These T cell receptor beta chains were read from a single sample in a study. Each CDR3 protein gets one entry after TCRdb re-called the 5' RACE reads with MiXCR. Among more than 8,000 distinct CDR3 sequences, more than 20% were seen once, and the ten largest hold more than 2.5%. Input material: Tregs sorted from blood. These receptors were collected from a female donor with breast cancer. The CDR3 runs from the conserved cysteine through the conserved F or W. The D gene is left open where the match is weak. Size tells how often a clone was seen (once, few, many) or the class of an expanded clone, and some rows leave it out.

clone size	J gene	V gene	D gene	CDR3 protein	CDR3 DNA
NA	TRBJ1-1	TRBV7-6	NA	CASNHEGGRSNTEASF	TGTGCCAGCAACCATGAGGGAGGGAGATCGAACACTGAAGCTTCCTTT
medium-sized	TRBJ2-1	TRBV20-1	TRBD1	CSARGQGIEQFF	TGCAGTGCAAGGGGACAGGGAATTGAGCAGTTCTTC
many	TRBJ1-2	TRBV12-3/TRBV12-4	NA	CASSFAAAYGYTF	TGTGCCAGCAGTTTCGCGGCAGCCTATGGCTACACCTTC
medium-sized	TRBJ2-1	TRBV4-2	NA	CASSQDPSNEQFF	TGTGCCAGCAGCCAAGATCCGAGTAATGAGCAGTTCTTC
NA	TRBJ2-7	TRBV27	NA	CVSSLSPRPDEQYF	TGTGTCAGCAGTTTATCTCCCCGACCAGACGAGCAGTACTTT
many	TRBJ2-7	TRBV11-2	NA	CASSLVTRDYEQYF	TGTGCCAGCAGCTTAGTTACGCGGGACTACGAGCAGTACTTC
medium-sized	TRBJ2-7	TRBV20-1	TRBD2	CSARALAGRFYEQYF	TGCAGTGCTAGAGCGCTAGCGGGACGCTTCTACGAGCAGTACTTC
many	TRBJ2-6	TRBV15	TRBD2	CATSTGGAGANVLTF	TGTGCCACCAGCACGGGAGGGGCTGGGGCCAACGTCCTGACTTTC
NA	TRBJ2-7	TRBV6-5	NA	CASSVTVYGKRYF	TGTGCCAGCAGTGTGACAGTCTACGGCAAGCGGTACTTC
many	TRBJ1-5	TRBV7-8	NA	CASSLTDGGNQPQHF	TGTGCCAGCAGTCTCACGGACGGAGGCAATCAGCCCCAGCATTTT